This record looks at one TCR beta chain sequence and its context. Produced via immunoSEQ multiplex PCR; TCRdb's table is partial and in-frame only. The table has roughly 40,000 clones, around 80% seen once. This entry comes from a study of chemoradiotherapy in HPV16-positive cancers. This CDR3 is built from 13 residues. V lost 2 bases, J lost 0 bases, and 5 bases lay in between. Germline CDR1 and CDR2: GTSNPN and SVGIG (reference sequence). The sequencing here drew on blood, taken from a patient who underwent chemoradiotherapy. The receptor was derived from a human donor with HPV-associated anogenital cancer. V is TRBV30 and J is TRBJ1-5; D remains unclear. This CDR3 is CAWSTYSNQPQHF. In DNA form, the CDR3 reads TGTGCCTGGAGTACTTATAGCAATCAGCCCCAGCATTTT.